The rows below give T cell receptor beta chains drawn from one sample of a study of graft-versus-host responses after intestinal transplantation. TCRdb's table, derived via immunoSEQ multiplex PCR, lists solely in-frame clones and lacks some. The sample yields around 78,000 clones, around 86% seen once. Their antigens are not known. The material was unstimulated CD8+ T cells sorted from spleen or lymph node cells, obtained before transplant. These receptors were collected from a human donor who was the organ donor for an intestinal transplant. Each CDR3 is given with its conserved first and last residue. A D gene is named only where the DNA matches it firmly. Only some rows state a clone size, as once, few, many or a class for expanded clones.

>NA|TRBJ2-7|TRBV4-1|NA
CASSQDGYEQYF
TGCGCCAGCAGCCAAGACGGCTACGAGCAGTACTTC
>NA|TRBJ1-5|TRBV27|NA
CASSLWGDQPQHF
TGTGCCAGCAGTTTATGGGGGGATCAGCCCCAGCATTTT
>TRBD1|TRBJ1-6|TRBV27|few
CASSTGASPLHF
TGTGCCAGCAGTACAGGGGCCTCACCCCTCCACTTT
>NA|TRBJ1-2|TRBV6-6|NA
CASSHSSGGYTF
TGTGCCAGCAGCCACTCCTCGGGAGGCTACACCTTC
>NA|TRBJ2-2|TRBV5-4|NA
CASSPENTGELFF
TGTGCCAGCAGCCCAGAGAACACCGGGGAGCTGTTTTTT
>TRBD2|TRBJ2-2|TRBV5-6|NA
CASRSSGGPGELFF
TGTGCCAGCAGATCTAGCGGGGGGCCCGGGGAGCTGTTTTTT
>NA|TRBJ2-7|TRBV30|NA
CAWSVGWGYEQYF
TGTGCCTGGAGTGTGGGATGGGGCTACGAGCAGTACTTC
>TRBD2|TRBJ2-7|TRBV29-1|NA
CSAGGDYEQYF
TGCAGCGCTGGGGGGGATTACGAGCAGTACTTC
>TRBD2|TRBJ2-1|TRBV12-5|NA
CASGSLGLAGGASYNEQFF
TGTGCTAGTGGTTCCTTAGGACTAGCGGGGGGTGCCTCCTACAATGAGCAGTTCTTC
>NA|TRBJ2-7|TRBV9|NA
CASSDNMDLYSPYEQYF
TGTGCCAGCAGTGACAATATGGACCTCTATTCCCCCTACGAGCAGTACTTC
>NA|TRBJ1-6|TRBV6-6|NA
CASTPIGTHNSPLHF
TGTGCCAGCACCCCCATTGGGACACATAATTCACCCCTCCACTTT
>NA|TRBJ2-3|TRBV19|NA
CASSIDLYTQYF
TGTGCCAGTAGTATAGATCTCTATACGCAGTATTTT
>TRBD2|TRBJ2-1|TRBV2|NA
CASSTGGELVNEQFF
TGTGCCAGCAGTACGGGGGGGGAGCTAGTCAATGAGCAGTTCTTC
>NA|TRBJ2-1|TRBV15|NA
CATSRATRGGFSHNEQFF
TGTGCCACCAGCAGAGCCACCAGGGGGGGGTTTTCCCACAATGAGCAGTTCTTC
>NA|TRBJ1-1|TRBV2|NA
CASSRTTRTEAFF
TGTGCCAGCAGCCGGACTACCCGAACTGAAGCTTTCTTT
>NA|TRBJ1-1|TRBV5-6|NA
CASSLGQMNTEAFF
TGTGCCAGCAGCTTGGGACAAATGAACACTGAAGCTTTCTTT
>TRBD1|TRBJ2-5|TRBV5-1|NA
CASSLARGSGETQYF
TGCGCCAGCAGCTTGGCCAGGGGGTCTGGGGAGACCCAGTACTTC
>NA|TRBJ1-1|TRBV29-1|NA
CSVAQEVYTEAFF
TGCAGCGTTGCCCAAGAAGTTTACACTGAAGCTTTCTTT
>NA|TRBJ1-5|TRBV27|NA
CASSSLGRQPQHF
TGTGCCAGCAGTTCATTGGGTCGGCAGCCCCAGCATTTT
>NA|TRBJ1-1|TRBV5-1|NA
CASRLTGNQAFF
TGCGCCAGCAGGTTAACCGGGAACCAAGCTTTCTTT
>TRBD2|TRBJ2-3|TRBV11-2|once
CASSPEVAGGWDTQYF
TGTGCCAGCAGCCCCGAAGTGGCGGGGGGGTGGGATACGCAGTATTTT
>NA|TRBJ1-5|TRBV6-1|NA
CASSPIGFTNQPQHF
TGTGCCAGCAGCCCCATTGGATTTACCAATCAGCCCCAGCATTTT
>NA|TRBJ1-2|TRBV7-9|NA
CASNDLGQDYGYTF
TGTGCCAGCAACGATTTAGGACAAGACTATGGCTACACCTTC
>NA|TRBJ2-3|TRBV7-3|NA
CASSLTGWGTDTQYF
TGTGCCAGCAGCTTAACCGGTTGGGGCACAGATACGCAGTATTTT
>NA|TRBJ2-3|TRBV6-1|NA
CASSEGVFRTDTQYF
TGTGCCAGCAGTGAAGGGGTGTTCCGGACAGATACGCAGTATTTT
>NA|TRBJ2-7|TRBV5-1|NA
CASSLHPGEQYF
TGCGCCAGCAGCTTGCACCCCGGCGAGCAGTACTTC
>NA|TRBJ2-1|TRBV9|NA
CASSVHTGLHGNEQFF
TGTGCCAGCAGCGTCCATACAGGGTTGCACGGCAATGAGCAGTTCTTC
>NA|TRBJ2-2|TRBV28|NA
CASSQGVGELFF
TGTGCCAGCAGCCAGGGTGTCGGGGAGCTGTTTTTT
>NA|TRBJ2-7|TRBV5-4|NA
CASSPAAGGSSYEQYF
TGTGCCAGCAGCCCCGCGGCGGGCGGAAGCTCCTACGAGCAGTACTTC
>NA|TRBJ2-7|TRBV4-1|NA
CASSHGARAGYEQYF
TGCGCCAGCAGCCATGGGGCCAGGGCGGGGTACGAGCAGTACTTC
>NA|TRBJ2-6|TRBV30|NA
CAWTFGGSNSGANVLTF
TGTGCCTGGACGTTCGGAGGCTCTAACTCTGGGGCCAACGTCCTGACTTTC
>NA|TRBJ2-3|TRBV2|NA
CATEQGTQYF
TGTGCCACCGAACAAGGGACGCAGTATTTT
>NA|TRBJ2-7|TRBV6-1|NA
CASSEMDGYEQYF
TGTGCCAGCAGTGAAATGGACGGATACGAGCAGTACTTC
>NA|TRBJ2-1|TRBV27|once
CASSLAASYNEQFF
TGTGCCAGCAGTTTAGCGGCCTCCTACAATGAGCAGTTCTTC
>NA|TRBJ1-2|TRBV10-2|NA
CASSETGTPTNYGYTF
TGCGCCAGCAGTGAGACCGGGACTCCCACTAACTATGGCTACACCTTC
>NA|TRBJ2-7|TRBV7-9|NA
CASSSSGDSRYEQYF
TGTGCCAGCAGCTCCTCGGGTGATTCTCGCTACGAGCAGTACTTC
>NA|TRBJ1-5|TRBV4-1|NA
CASSRTTGHTGGQPQHF
TGCGCCAGCAGCCGTACTACAGGACATACTGGGGGTCAGCCCCAGCATTTT
>NA|TRBJ2-5|TRBV4-1|NA
CASSQATPTVGSVQYF
TGCGCCAGCAGCCAAGCTACCCCGACGGTAGGGTCCGTGCAGTACTTC
>NA|TRBJ2-2|TRBV13|NA
CASSDERTNTGELFF
TGTGCCAGCAGCGACGAGCGGACGAACACCGGGGAGCTGTTTTTT
>NA|TRBJ1-5|TRBV6-1|NA
CASTKPNQPQHF
TGTGCCAGCACGAAACCCAATCAGCCCCAGCATTTT
>TRBD2|TRBJ2-2|TRBV6-1|few
CASSFAGGDAGELFF
TGTGCCAGCAGTTTCGCGGGGGGGGATGCCGGGGAGCTGTTTTTT
>TRBD2|TRBJ2-1|TRBV11-2|NA
CASSLPRTSGVYNEQFF
TGTGCCAGCAGCTTACCTCGGACTAGCGGGGTATACAATGAGCAGTTCTTC
>TRBD1|TRBJ2-7|TRBV27|NA
CASRSGTGGSEQYF
TGTGCCAGCAGGTCCGGGACAGGAGGTTCCGAGCAGTACTTC